One and the same sample provided the 8 T cell receptor beta chains below, sequenced in a study of shared clonotypes between healthy human individuals. The table came from immunoSEQ multiplex PCR; TCRdb's copy has only in-frame clones and leaves some out. The sample contains about 470,000 clones, 79% of which appear only once. The source material was PBMCs. The origin of the receptors is a woman aged 40 to 50 in good health. Some clones in this sample may be carry-over from other donors' samples.

This sequence joins TRBV6-4 and TRBJ2-2, with TRBD2 matching over 10 bases. Germline CDR1 reads MRHNA; CDR2 reads SNTAGT. Trimming at V came to 5 bases and at J to 5 bases, leaving 2 bases not matched to a gene. This CDR3 contains 14 residues. CDR3 residues: CASSQTSGTGELFF. Written as DNA, the CDR3 is TGTGCCAGCAGTCAGACTAGCGGGACCGGGGAGCTGTTTTTT.

This clone was detected many times. The chain employs TRBV10-3 and TRBJ1-5; D possibly corresponds to TRBD1 (5 bases). Germline V gene lookup returns CDR1 ENHRY and CDR2 SYGVKD. Trimming pared 6 bases from V and 4 bases from J, leaving 10 bases between. The CDR3 runs 13 residues. The CDR3 sequence is CAISEQENQPQHF. Written as DNA, the CDR3 is TGTGCCATCAGCGAACAGGAAAATCAGCCCCAGCATTTT.

This chain connects TRBV7-3 to TRBJ2-1; TRBD2 matches at 8 bases. CDR3 size: 15 residues. With 5 bases clipped from V and 7 bases from J, the junction kept 10 bases outside the gene matches. The germline V gene has CDR1 SGHTA and CDR2 FQGTGA. CDR3 sequence reads: CASSPTSGAGNEQFF. CDR3 bases: TGTGCCAGCAGCCCAACTAGCGGAGCTGGGAATGAGCAGTTCTTC.

A remark on this clone: Other DNA sequences from this sample encode an identical CDR3 as well. The V call is TRBV5-1, the J call TRBJ1-1, with TRBD1 matching over 7 bases. This CDR3 is 14 amino acids long. V gave up 0 bases and J gave up 4 bases; unmatched junction bases: 3. Germline-derived CDR1 and CDR2 are SGHRS and YFSETQ. The CDR3: CASSLGQGVTEAFF. CDR3 DNA sequence: TGCGCCAGCAGCTTGGGACAGGGTGTCACTGAAGCTTTCTTT.

The chain couples TRBV7-9 to TRBJ2-7; D gene unclear. Trimming took 4 bases from V and 4 from J, leaving 8 bases between them. The V gene's germline CDR1 is SEHNR and CDR2 FQNEAQ (reference sequence). The CDR3 consists of 12 residues. Written as DNA, the CDR3 is TGTGCCAGCAGCTATACCGGGTACGAGCAGTACTTC. This translates into CASSYTGYEQYF. Full variable domain (remainder filled in from reference TRBV7-9 and TRBJ2-7): DTGVSQNPRHKITKRGQNVTFRCDPISEHNRLYWYRQTLGQGPEFLTYFQNEAQLEKSRLLSDRFSAERPKGSFSTLEIQRTEQGDSAMYLCASSYTGYEQYFGPGTRLTVT.

The chain combines TRBV5-1 with TRBJ2-3, with D possibly matching TRBD1 (6 bases). The germline V gene encodes CDR1 SGHRS and CDR2 YFSETQ. Trimming pared 3 bases from V and 0 bases from J, leaving 11 bases between. The CDR3 sequence is 15 residues long. The CDR3 sequence is CASSSAGVSTDTQYF. CDR3 DNA sequence: TGCGCCAGCAGCTCGGCAGGGGTTAGCACAGATACGCAGTATTTT. Supplemented by reference TRBV5-1 and TRBJ2-3, the full variable domain reads KAGVTQTPRYLIKTRGQQVTLSCSPISGHRSVSWYQQTPGQGLQFLFEYFSETQRNKGNFPGRFSGRQFSNSRSEMNVSTLELGDSALYLCASSSAGVSTDTQYFGPGTRLTVL.

The sample holds one count of this clone. V and J are TRBV6-6 and TRBJ2-5; D gene unclear. CDR1 and CDR2 (germline): MNHNY, SVGAGI (reference sequence). This CDR3 region has 15 residues. Trimming took off 2 bases at V and 0 bases at J, with 10 bases between the two ends. The CDR3 bases are TGTGCCAGCAGTTACGCTAGTACCCACCAAGAGACCCAGTACTTC. Its protein is CASSYASTHQETQYF.

The chain combines TRBV29-1 with TRBJ1-5, with TRBD1 matching 10 bases. Germline V lookup: CDR1 SQVTM, CDR2 ANQGSEA. CDR3 length: 14 residues. J was trimmed by 5 bases and V by 4 bases; bases with no gene match: 5. The CDR3 nucleotides read TGCAGCGTTGTTGTCGGGACAGGGGATCAGCCCCAGCATTTT. Amino acids: CSVVVGTGDQPQHF. The full variable domain, in which reference TRBV29-1 and TRBJ1-5 provide the parts outside the CDR3, is SAVISQKPSRDICQRGTSLTIQCQVDSQVTMMFWYRQQPGQSLTLIATANQGSEATYESGFVIDKFPISRPNLTFSTLTVSNMSPEDSSIYLCSVVVGTGDQPQHFGDGTRLSIL.